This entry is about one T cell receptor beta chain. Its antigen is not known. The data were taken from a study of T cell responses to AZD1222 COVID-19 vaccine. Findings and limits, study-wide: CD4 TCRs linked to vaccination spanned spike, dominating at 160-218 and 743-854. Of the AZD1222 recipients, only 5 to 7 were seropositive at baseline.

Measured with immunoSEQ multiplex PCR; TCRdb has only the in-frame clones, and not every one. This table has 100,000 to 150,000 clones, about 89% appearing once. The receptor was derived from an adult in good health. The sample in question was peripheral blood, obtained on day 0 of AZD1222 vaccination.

The CDR3 reads CASSATGTTLFSGNTIYF. In nucleotides, the CDR3 is TGTGCCAGCAGCGCAACCGGGACGACCCTTTTCTCTGGAAACACCATATATTTT. V is TRBV5-6 and J is TRBJ1-3, with a weak D call TRBD1 (5 bases). In germline, CDR1 is SGHDT, CDR2 YYEEEE. The CDR3 spans 18 residues. V was clipped by 4 bases and J by 0 bases, with 20 bases between them.